This T cell receptor beta chain was sequenced in a study of cytomegalovirus exposure and HLA in healthy donors. Study conclusions and caveats: The authors listed 164 TCR beta chains as cytomegalovirus-associated. Sequencing likely caused a cluster of highly shared sequence variants. A prior analysis recorded that most TCR beta V segments were productive about 87% or about 30% of the time. A later look showed TCR association rates differing by HLA locus, highest for DRB1 and lowest for HLA-C.

Details on this clone: The antigen remains undetermined.

The PCR made use of 60 Vbeta and 13 Jbeta primers. Only in-frame clones appear in the TCRdb table, and some are missing; sequencing was by immunoSEQ multiplex PCR. The sample holds over 140,000 clones, about 80% seen once. After removal of 2 bases from V and 2 bases from J, the junction contained 5 bases not matched to a gene. The germline gives CDR1 GTSNPN, CDR2 SVGIG (reference sequence). The CDR3 has 15 residues. Input material: PBMCs. The receptor was isolated from a man aged 25 to 40 in good health and CMV-seropositive. The chain recombines TRBV30 with TRBJ2-2; 7 nucleotides agree with TRBD1. CDR3 in amino acids: CAWSRGQRNTGELFF. The CDR3 DNA reads as TGTGCCTGGAGTCGGGGACAGCGAAACACCGGGGAGCTGTTTTTT.